Shown below are 17 T cell receptor beta chains from a single sample sequenced in a study of blood T cell repertoires in COVID-19. The table came from immunoSEQ multiplex PCR; TCRdb's copy has only in-frame clones and leaves some out. The sample includes roughly 150,000 clones, more than 70% seen only once; the top ten take 15% to 20%. Sequencing used PBMCs or T cells enriched from blood (not recorded which). Source of these receptors: a man aged 60 to 69 who had recovered from COVID-19.

This clone has more than one count but fewer than ten. This rearrangement joins TRBV3-1 (or the pseudogene TRBV3-2) to TRBJ2-3; TRBD2 aligns across 11 bases. The trim removed 0 bases at V and 6 bases at J, leaving 5 bases unmatched. Germline V gene data show CDR1 as LGHDT and CDR2 as YNNKEL (reference sequence). This CDR3 is 16 amino acids long. CDR3: CASSQEIAGGNDTQYF. The CDR3 DNA sequence: TGTGCCAGCAGCCAAGAAATAGCGGGGGGGAATGATACGCAGTATTTT.

This sequence joins TRBV28 and TRBJ2-5; 7 bases match TRBD1. With 1 base clipped from V and 5 bases from J, the junction kept 1 base outside the gene matches. The length of the CDR3 is 13 residues. Looked up from germline, CDR1 is MDHEN and CDR2 is SYDVKM. CDR3 residues: CASSLSRGETQYF. The DNA for the CDR3 is TGTGCCAGCAGTTTATCCAGGGGGGAGACCCAGTACTTC.

The chain combines TRBV19 with TRBJ2-7, with 10 positions matching TRBD1. The germline CDR1 and CDR2 sequences are LNHDA and SQIVND (reference sequence). V was pared by 5 bases and J by 1 base, with 8 bases of the junction left unmatched. The CDR3 sequence is 16 residues long. CDR3 sequence: CASSSTGTGVSYEQYF. The CDR3 DNA reads as TGTGCCAGTAGTTCTACCGGGACAGGGGTTTCCTACGAGCAGTACTTC.

The genes are TRBV7-2 and TRBJ2-5; unclear D gene. The CDR3 consists of 15 residues. Germline assignment: CDR1 SGHTA and CDR2 FQGNSA. V lost 0 bases, J lost 5 bases, and 13 bases lay in between. Here the CDR3 reads CASSLARGDGETQYF. CDR3 DNA sequence: TGTGCCAGCAGCTTAGCGCGAGGAGATGGGGAGACCCAGTACTTC.

J is TRBJ1-2 and V is TRBV6-5; TRBD1 matches at 8 bases. V shed 6 bases, J shed 6 bases, and the junction held 3 bases outside the gene matches. This CDR3 region has 12 residues. Germline CDR1 is MNHEY and CDR2 is SVGAGI. CDR3 sequence (DNA): TGTGCCAGCAGACGGACAGGGAATGGCTACACCTTC. The encoded protein is CASRRTGNGYTF.

V and J are TRBV24-1 and TRBJ2-3, with 10 bases fitting TRBD2. The CDR3 loop spans 17 amino acids. Germline-derived CDR1 and CDR2 are KGHDR and SFDVKD. The J segment lost 3 bases and the V segment lost 0 bases, leaving 5 bases of the junction unmatched. CDR3 region: CATSDLALAGETDTQYF. CDR3 DNA sequence: TGTGCCACCAGTGATTTGGCTCTAGCGGGAGAGACAGATACGCAGTATTTT.

The rearrangement uses TRBV30 and TRBJ1-5, with TRBD1 as a possible D gene (5 bases). This CDR3 has 17 amino acids. V was shortened by 0 bases and J by 0 bases, with 15 bases between the two germline ends. Germline V gene sequence: CDR1 GTSNPN, CDR2 SVGIG (reference sequence). As DNA, the CDR3 is TGTGCCTGGAGTGTACGAGGAGGGGTTAATAGCAATCAGCCCCAGCATTTT. As protein: CAWSVRGGVNSNQPQHF.

This chain uses TRBV11-1 with TRBJ2-1; TRBD1 matches 9 bases. Trimming removed 6 bases from V and 0 bases from J; junction bases left unmatched: 3. This CDR3 has 15 amino acids. Germline CDR1 SGHAT, CDR2 FQDESV (reference sequence). The DNA for the CDR3 is TGTGCCAGCAGGGGACAGGGTAGCTCCTACAATGAGCAGTTCTTC. Protein product: CASRGQGSSYNEQFF.

The chain couples TRBV9 to TRBJ1-6; 8 nucleotides match TRBD1. V shed 9 bases and J 7 bases; nucleotides not matched to a gene: 6. There are 13 residues in the CDR3. Germline-derived CDR1 and CDR2 are SGDLS and YYNGEE. The CDR3 loop is CATSQGDNSPLHF. For the CDR3, the DNA is TGTGCCACCTCACAGGGGGACAATTCACCCCTCCACTTT.

Only a few counts were recorded for this clone. The rearrangement joins TRBV6-5 to TRBJ2-2; D perhaps matches TRBD1 (5 bases). The CDR3 contains 13 residues. Germline-derived CDR1 and CDR2 are MNHEY and SVGAGI. The V gene lost 5 bases and the J gene lost 4 bases, with 8 bases spanning the gap. The CDR3 DNA reads as TGTGCCAGCAGTCCAAGGGGCACCGGGGAGCTGTTTTTT. Amino acids: CASSPRGTGELFF.

This clone showed up just a few times. This rearrangement joins TRBV5-1 to TRBJ2-2, with TRBD2 identical over 13 bases. Germline V CDR1 and CDR2: SGHRS, YFSETQ. The ends lost 2 bases at V and 5 bases at J; junction bases unmatched: 12. The length of the CDR3 is 19 residues. CDR3 sequence (DNA): TGCGCCAGCAGCTTTTTTGGACTAGCGGGGGAGCGGAGAACCGGGGAGCTGTTTTTT. This sequence encodes CASSFFGLAGERRTGELFF. Filled out from reference TRBV5-1 and TRBJ2-2, the complete variable domain reads KAGVTQTPRYLIKTRGQQVTLSCSPISGHRSVSWYQQTPGQGLQFLFEYFSETQRNKGNFPGRFSGRQFSNSRSEMNVSTLELGDSALYLCASSFFGLAGERRTGELFFGEGSRLTVL.

DNA for the CDR3: TGTGCCAGCAGCACCGGACAGCAACCCAACCCCCTCTATGGCTACACCTTC. Its translation: CASSTGQQPNPLYGYTF. The chain recombines TRBV5-6 with TRBJ1-2; D might be TRBD1 (6 bases). CDR1 and CDR2 from the germline V gene are SGHDT and YYEEEE. Trimming pared 4 bases from V and 4 bases from J, leaving 23 bases between. The CDR3 runs to 17 residues.

The chain combines TRBV7-9 with TRBJ2-2; 11 bases map to TRBD2. V lost 2 bases, J lost 5 bases, and 4 bases stayed unmatched. The germline gives CDR1 SEHNR, CDR2 FQNEAQ (reference sequence). This CDR3 is built from 16 residues. CDR3 coding DNA: TGTGCCAGCAGCTTAACTAGCGGGAGTTATACCGGGGAGCTGTTTTTT. Translating it yields CASSLTSGSYTGELFF.

The rearrangement links TRBV11-3 to TRBJ2-5; 9 bases match TRBD1. This CDR3 has 15 residues. CDR1 and CDR2 (germline): SGHNT, YENEEA. V trimming: 4 bases; J trimming: 4 bases; junction bases outside the gene matches: 7. CDR3 bases: TGTGCCAGCAGCTCGGGGACAGGGATAACAGAGACCCAGTACTTC. It yields the protein CASSSGTGITETQYF.

This clone was seen only a few times. The V gene is TRBV28, the J gene TRBJ1-5; D possibly corresponds to TRBD1 (5 bases). This CDR3 is 13 amino acids long. Trimming left V 8 bases short and J 3 bases short, with 11 bases between. Looked up from germline, CDR1 is MDHEN and CDR2 is SYDVKM. The CDR3 DNA is TGTGCCAGCCGGGCAGGGTTCAATCAGCCCCAGCATTTT. Encoded protein: CASRAGFNQPQHF.

Turning to this clone: Other nucleotide sequences in the sample specify the same CDR3. The gene calls are TRBV6-5 and TRBJ2-7; D is uncertain. The CDR3 spans 12 residues. CDR1 MNHEY and CDR2 SVGAGI come from the germline V gene. V lost 4 bases and J 2 bases, leaving 6 bases between the germline ends. Here the CDR3 DNA reads TGTGCCAGCAGTTCAGGTGCCTACGAGCAGTACTTC. Amino acids: CASSSGAYEQYF.

The chain links TRBV7-2 to TRBJ1-2, with D possibly being TRBD1 (5 bases). CDR1 is SGHTA and CDR2 is FQGNSA in the germline V gene. V was cut by 5 bases and J by 5 bases, with 15 bases left in between. This CDR3 is built from 14 residues. Written as DNA, the CDR3 is TGTGCCAGCAGCAGCGGGGGTTTTCAATATGGCTACACCTTC. As protein: CASSSGGFQYGYTF. Variable domain in full (rest from reference TRBV7-2 and TRBJ1-2): GAGVSQSPSNKVTEKGKDVELRCDPISGHTALYWYRQSLGQGLEFLIYFQGNSAPDKSGLPSDRFSAERTGGSVSTLTIQRTQQEDSAVYLCASSSGGFQYGYTFGSGTRLTVV.